A selection of T cell receptor beta chains follows, all from one sample in a study of Ad26.COV2.S vaccination and SARS-CoV-2 variants. The assay was immunoSEQ multiplex PCR, and TCRdb's table has in-frame clones only and misses some. The table includes about 350,000 clones, about 85% detected once. The sample in question was peripheral blood, obtained in a trial of Ad26.COV2.S vaccine versus placebo. The receptors stem from a person between 18 and 60 years old who received the Ad26.COV2.S COVID-19 vaccine or a placebo. Each CDR3 is given with its conserved first and last residue. The D gene is left open where the match is weak. A clone size is listed for some rows: how often the clone was seen (once, few, many), or a class if it is expanded.

v_call: TRBV29-1
d_call: .
j_call: TRBJ1-1
clone_size: .
cdr3_aa: CSVPTLSNTEAFF
cdr3_nt: TGCAGCGTTCCCACGCTCTCGAACACTGAAGCTTTCTTT

v_call: TRBV18
d_call: .
j_call: TRBJ2-7
clone_size: .
cdr3_aa: CASSPQASNYEQYF
cdr3_nt: TGTGCCAGCTCACCACAGGCCAGTAACTACGAGCAGTACTTC

v_call: TRBV12-5
d_call: TRBD1
j_call: TRBJ2-1
clone_size: .
cdr3_aa: CASGTGGTQNEQFF
cdr3_nt: TGTGCTAGTGGGACAGGGGGGACTCAGAATGAGCAGTTCTTC

v_call: TRBV15
d_call: .
j_call: TRBJ2-1
clone_size: few
cdr3_aa: CATSRGNTGSYNEQFF
cdr3_nt: TGTGCCACCAGCAGAGGAAATACAGGGTCCTACAATGAGCAGTTCTTC

v_call: TRBV14
d_call: .
j_call: TRBJ2-7
clone_size: .
cdr3_aa: CASSHVDLNYEQYF
cdr3_nt: TGTGCCAGCAGCCACGTAGACCTAAACTACGAGCAGTACTTC

v_call: TRBV2
d_call: .
j_call: TRBJ1-5
clone_size: .
cdr3_aa: CASFGTVNGPQHF
cdr3_nt: TGTGCCAGCTTCGGGACGGTCAACGGGCCCCAGCATTTT

v_call: TRBV5-6
d_call: .
j_call: TRBJ2-3
clone_size: .
cdr3_aa: CASSLGGSNADTQYF
cdr3_nt: TGTGCCAGCAGCTTGGGGGGTTCTAACGCAGATACGCAGTATTTT

v_call: TRBV3-1/TRBV3-2
d_call: .
j_call: TRBJ1-2
clone_size: .
cdr3_aa: CASTGPRGYGYTF
cdr3_nt: TGTGCCAGCACGGGACCCCGCGGCTATGGCTACACCTTC

v_call: TRBV6-2/TRBV6-3
d_call: .
j_call: TRBJ1-2
clone_size: few
cdr3_aa: CASSTGYGYTF
cdr3_nt: TGTGCCAGCAGTACAGGGTATGGCTACACCTTC

v_call: TRBV19
d_call: .
j_call: TRBJ2-7
clone_size: .
cdr3_aa: CASSVSGPGVEQYF
cdr3_nt: TGTGCCAGTAGTGTATCCGGGCCCGGGGTCGAGCAGTACTTC

v_call: TRBV30
d_call: TRBD1
j_call: TRBJ1-1
clone_size: .
cdr3_aa: CAWTGQANTEAFF
cdr3_nt: TGTGCCTGGACCGGACAGGCCAACACTGAAGCTTTCTTT

v_call: TRBV11-2
d_call: TRBD2
j_call: TRBJ2-5
clone_size: .
cdr3_aa: CASSPTTSGETQYF
cdr3_nt: TGTGCCAGCAGCCCGACGACTAGCGGGGAAACCCAGTACTTC

v_call: TRBV5-1
d_call: TRBD2
j_call: TRBJ2-1
clone_size: .
cdr3_aa: CASSLGLAGVTSYNEQFF
cdr3_nt: TGCGCCAGCAGCTTGGGACTAGCGGGAGTGACGTCCTACAATGAGCAGTTCTTC

v_call: TRBV28
d_call: .
j_call: TRBJ1-5
clone_size: .
cdr3_aa: CASSFNRVQPQHF
cdr3_nt: TGTGCCAGCAGTTTTAACAGGGTTCAGCCCCAGCATTTT

v_call: TRBV7-9
d_call: .
j_call: TRBJ1-1
clone_size: .
cdr3_aa: CASSSSEGRTEAFF
cdr3_nt: TGTGCCAGCAGCTCCTCGGAGGGGAGGACTGAAGCTTTCTTT

v_call: TRBV27
d_call: .
j_call: TRBJ1-6
clone_size: .
cdr3_aa: CASSSDTSPLHF
cdr3_nt: TGTGCCAGCAGTTCCGACACCTCACCCCTCCACTTT

v_call: TRBV20-1
d_call: TRBD1
j_call: TRBJ1-4
clone_size: few
cdr3_aa: CSASTGDLSEKLFF
cdr3_nt: TGCAGTGCTAGTACAGGGGATTTGTCTGAAAAACTGTTTTTT

v_call: TRBV30
d_call: TRBD1
j_call: TRBJ1-1
clone_size: .
cdr3_aa: CAWTRDRGTEAFF
cdr3_nt: TGTGCCTGGACCCGGGACAGGGGCACTGAAGCTTTCTTT

v_call: TRBV30
d_call: TRBD1
j_call: TRBJ2-5
clone_size: .
cdr3_aa: CAWSLSGGQETQYF
cdr3_nt: TGTGCCTGGAGTTTATCAGGGGGCCAAGAGACCCAGTACTTC

v_call: TRBV18
d_call: TRBD2
j_call: TRBJ2-5
clone_size: .
cdr3_aa: CASSPGRGGQETQYF
cdr3_nt: TGTGCCAGCTCACCGGGCCGGGGGGGCCAAGAGACCCAGTACTTC

v_call: TRBV18
d_call: TRBD1
j_call: TRBJ1-1
clone_size: .
cdr3_aa: CASSPGQGSYTEAFF
cdr3_nt: TGTGCCAGCTCACCCGGACAGGGGAGTTACACTGAAGCTTTCTTT

v_call: TRBV5-4
d_call: TRBD1
j_call: TRBJ2-7
clone_size: .
cdr3_aa: CASSSGQGRSYEQYF
cdr3_nt: TGTGCCAGCAGCTCGGGACAGGGACGGTCCTACGAGCAGTACTTC

v_call: TRBV28
d_call: TRBD1
j_call: TRBJ2-3
clone_size: .
cdr3_aa: CASSFLGGQGTDTQYF
cdr3_nt: TGTGCCAGCAGTTTTTTGGGGGGACAGGGGACAGATACGCAGTATTTT

v_call: TRBV10-1
d_call: .
j_call: TRBJ1-2
clone_size: .
cdr3_aa: CASKVERGVVDYTF
cdr3_nt: TGTGCCAGCAAGGTAGAACGTGGCGTAGTGGACTACACCTTC

v_call: TRBV5-4
d_call: .
j_call: TRBJ2-5
clone_size: .
cdr3_aa: CASSWAQETQYF
cdr3_nt: TGTGCCAGCAGCTGGGCCCAAGAGACCCAGTACTTC

v_call: TRBV5-5
d_call: .
j_call: TRBJ1-4
clone_size: .
cdr3_aa: CASSLVGQINEKLFF
cdr3_nt: TGTGCCAGCAGCTTGGTTGGGCAGATTAATGAAAAACTGTTTTTT

v_call: TRBV18
d_call: .
j_call: TRBJ1-5
clone_size: .
cdr3_aa: CASSVREDNQPQHF
cdr3_nt: TGTGCCAGCTCAGTCCGGGAGGACAATCAGCCCCAGCATTTT

v_call: TRBV19
d_call: .
j_call: TRBJ2-5
clone_size: .
cdr3_aa: CASSPTLGDGETQYF
cdr3_nt: TGTGCCAGTAGCCCCACGTTGGGGGACGGGGAGACCCAGTACTTC

v_call: TRBV27
d_call: .
j_call: TRBJ2-1
clone_size: once
cdr3_aa: CASSLSGGGNEQFF
cdr3_nt: TGTGCCAGCAGTTTATCCGGAGGGGGCAATGAGCAGTTCTTC

v_call: TRBV27
d_call: .
j_call: TRBJ2-2
clone_size: .
cdr3_aa: CASSLRVGELFF
cdr3_nt: TGTGCCAGCAGTTTACGAGTCGGGGAGCTGTTTTTT

v_call: TRBV28
d_call: .
j_call: TRBJ2-7
clone_size: .
cdr3_aa: CASSLRTGTNEQYF
cdr3_nt: TGTGCCAGCAGTTTGAGGACTGGAACCAACGAGCAGTACTTC

v_call: TRBV5-4
d_call: TRBD1
j_call: TRBJ2-3
clone_size: .
cdr3_aa: CASSSTGDTDTQYF
cdr3_nt: TGTGCCAGCAGCTCGACAGGGGACACAGATACGCAGTATTTT

v_call: TRBV24-1
d_call: .
j_call: TRBJ2-2
clone_size: .
cdr3_aa: CATSDLVGNGELFF
cdr3_nt: TGTGCCACCAGTGATTTGGTTGGTAACGGGGAGCTGTTTTTT

v_call: TRBV30
d_call: TRBD1
j_call: TRBJ2-2
clone_size: .
cdr3_aa: CAYSRDRAWGTGELFF
cdr3_nt: TGTGCCTACAGCCGGGACAGGGCGTGGGGGACCGGGGAGCTGTTTTTT

v_call: TRBV27
d_call: .
j_call: TRBJ1-6
clone_size: once
cdr3_aa: CASRYQTGEGHSPLHF
cdr3_nt: TGTGCCAGCAGGTATCAAACGGGGGAGGGCCATTCACCCCTCCACTTT

v_call: TRBV11-2
d_call: .
j_call: TRBJ2-2
clone_size: few
cdr3_aa: CASSFVPGELFF
cdr3_nt: TGTGCCAGCAGCTTTGTTCCCGGGGAGCTGTTTTTT

v_call: TRBV14
d_call: TRBD2
j_call: TRBJ2-3
clone_size: once
cdr3_aa: CASRPGLAGFADTQYF
cdr3_nt: TGTGCCAGCAGACCGGGACTAGCGGGGTTCGCAGATACGCAGTATTTT

v_call: TRBV30
d_call: .
j_call: TRBJ1-2
clone_size: .
cdr3_aa: CAWRHPNYGYTF
cdr3_nt: TGTGCCTGGAGACACCCAAACTATGGCTACACCTTC

v_call: TRBV11-2
d_call: TRBD2
j_call: TRBJ2-1
clone_size: .
cdr3_aa: CASSLVSGTTNEQFF
cdr3_nt: TGTGCCAGCAGCTTAGTTAGCGGGACTACTAATGAGCAGTTCTTC

v_call: TRBV2
d_call: TRBD1
j_call: TRBJ2-6
clone_size: .
cdr3_aa: CASNPGQGVSSGANVLTF
cdr3_nt: TGTGCCAGCAACCCGGGACAGGGCGTTAGCTCTGGGGCCAACGTCCTGACTTTC

v_call: TRBV6-5
d_call: .
j_call: TRBJ2-1
clone_size: .
cdr3_aa: CASSSSRNEQFF
cdr3_nt: TGTGCCAGCAGTTCATCCAGGAATGAGCAGTTCTTC

v_call: TRBV28
d_call: TRBD2
j_call: TRBJ2-7
clone_size: few
cdr3_aa: CASSSPPPGLAGFF
cdr3_nt: TGTGCCAGCAGTTCTCCTCCCCCGGGTCTAGCGGGCTTCTTC

v_call: TRBV19
d_call: .
j_call: TRBJ2-1
clone_size: .
cdr3_aa: CATGRWSYNEQFF
cdr3_nt: TGTGCCACCGGTCGGTGGAGTTACAATGAGCAGTTCTTC

v_call: TRBV30
d_call: TRBD1
j_call: TRBJ1-1
clone_size: .
cdr3_aa: CAWSLITPGQGTEAFF
cdr3_nt: TGTGCCTGGAGCCTTATTACCCCGGGACAGGGCACTGAAGCTTTCTTT

v_call: TRBV27
d_call: .
j_call: TRBJ2-5
clone_size: .
cdr3_aa: CASSSRAQETQYF
cdr3_nt: TGTGCCAGCAGTTCCAGGGCCCAAGAGACCCAGTACTTC

v_call: TRBV19
d_call: TRBD1
j_call: TRBJ2-2
clone_size: .
cdr3_aa: CASSRDRVGELFF
cdr3_nt: TGTGCCAGTAGTAGGGACAGGGTAGGGGAGCTGTTTTTT

v_call: TRBV6-5
d_call: .
j_call: TRBJ1-1
clone_size: .
cdr3_aa: CASSYSAGMNTEAFF
cdr3_nt: TGTGCCAGCAGTTACTCCGCGGGTATGAACACTGAAGCTTTCTTT

v_call: TRBV7-6
d_call: .
j_call: TRBJ1-1
clone_size: .
cdr3_aa: CASSLAAQKNTEAFF
cdr3_nt: TGTGCCAGCAGCTTAGCAGCACAGAAGAACACTGAAGCTTTCTTT

v_call: TRBV5-1
d_call: .
j_call: TRBJ2-3
clone_size: .
cdr3_aa: CASSLNFETQYF
cdr3_nt: TGCGCCAGCAGCTTGAATTTTGAGACGCAGTATTTT

v_call: TRBV6-5
d_call: .
j_call: TRBJ1-1
clone_size: .
cdr3_aa: CASSYLAQGSSTEAFF
cdr3_nt: TGTGCCAGCAGTTATTTAGCGCAGGGGAGTTCCACTGAAGCTTTCTTT

v_call: TRBV6-2/TRBV6-3
d_call: .
j_call: TRBJ1-1
clone_size: .
cdr3_aa: CASRPFDRQLEAFF
cdr3_nt: TGTGCCAGCAGACCTTTCGACAGGCAACTTGAAGCTTTCTTT

v_call: TRBV3-1/TRBV3-2
d_call: TRBD2
j_call: TRBJ2-1
clone_size: few
cdr3_aa: CASSASGGSYNEQFF
cdr3_nt: TGTGCCAGCAGCGCTAGCGGGGGTTCCTACAATGAGCAGTTCTTC

v_call: TRBV10-2
d_call: .
j_call: TRBJ2-2
clone_size: .
cdr3_aa: CASMGRSNTGELFF
cdr3_nt: TGCGCCAGCATGGGACGGTCAAACACCGGGGAGCTGTTTTTT

v_call: TRBV29-1
d_call: .
j_call: TRBJ2-7
clone_size: .
cdr3_aa: CSVEATGYEQYF
cdr3_nt: TGCAGCGTTGAGGCTACAGGTTACGAGCAGTACTTC